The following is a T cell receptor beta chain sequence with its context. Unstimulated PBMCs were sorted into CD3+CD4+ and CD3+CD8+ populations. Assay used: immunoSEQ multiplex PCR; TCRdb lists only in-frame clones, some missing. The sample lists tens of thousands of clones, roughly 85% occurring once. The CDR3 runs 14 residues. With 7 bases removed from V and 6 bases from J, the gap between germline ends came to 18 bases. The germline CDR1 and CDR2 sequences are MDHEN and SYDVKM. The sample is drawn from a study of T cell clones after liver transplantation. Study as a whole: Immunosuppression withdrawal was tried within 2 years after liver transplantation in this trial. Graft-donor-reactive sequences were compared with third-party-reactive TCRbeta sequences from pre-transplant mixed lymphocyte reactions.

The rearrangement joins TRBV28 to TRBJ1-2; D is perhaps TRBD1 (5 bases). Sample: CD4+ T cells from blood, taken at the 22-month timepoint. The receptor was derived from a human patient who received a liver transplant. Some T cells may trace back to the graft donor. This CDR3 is CASMIRGAGHGYTF. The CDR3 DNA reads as TGTGCCAGCATGATAAGAGGGGCTGGCCATGGCTACACCTTC.